These T cell receptor beta chains were read from a single sample in a study of blood T cells in healthy people across ages. TCRdb processed the 5' RACE reads anew with MiXCR; each CDR3 protein has one entry. This table has roughly 1.5 million distinct CDR3 sequences, about 45% appearing once. The sample consisted of blood. Receptor source: a woman aged 18-30 years in good health. Each CDR3 is given with its conserved first and last residue. D genes are given only for firm matches. Some rows mark clone size as missing; the rest say once, few, many or name a class of expanded clone.

CDR3aa: CASSPRVGPNYGYTF
CDR3nt: TGTGCCAGCAGCCCCCGGGTAGGGCCCAACTATGGCTACACCTTC
j_gene: TRBJ1-2
abundance: few
v_gene: TRBV9
d_gene: NA

CDR3aa: CSYPSATNEKLFF
CDR3nt: TGCAGTTACCCCAGCGCAACTAATGAAAAACTGTTTTTT
j_gene: TRBJ1-4
abundance: few
v_gene: TRBV20-1
d_gene: NA

CDR3aa: CSARDRSSWHNEQYF
CDR3nt: TGCAGTGCTAGAGATCGTTCTAGCTGGCACAACGAGCAGTACTTC
j_gene: TRBJ2-7
abundance: NA
v_gene: TRBV20-1
d_gene: NA

CDR3aa: CASSSGTRQNNEQYF
CDR3nt: TGTGCCAGCAGTTCCGGGACTAGACAGAACAATGAGCAGTACTTC
j_gene: TRBJ2-7
abundance: NA
v_gene: TRBV6-5
d_gene: TRBD2

CDR3aa: CASSDFPRGTQYF
CDR3nt: TGTGCCAGCAGTGACTTTCCCCGGGGGACCCAGTACTTC
j_gene: TRBJ2-5
abundance: NA
v_gene: TRBV6-4
d_gene: NA

CDR3aa: CASSLGGPGETQYF
CDR3nt: TGTGCCAGCAGCTTAGGGGGCCCTGGCGAGACCCAGTACTTC
j_gene: TRBJ2-5
abundance: NA
v_gene: TRBV7-2
d_gene: NA

CDR3aa: CASSLFAKFEQFF
CDR3nt: TGTGCCAGCAGTTTATTTGCCAAGTTTGAGCAGTTCTTC
j_gene: TRBJ2-1
abundance: NA
v_gene: TRBV27
d_gene: NA

CDR3aa: CSGRGGANTQYF
CDR3nt: TGCAGTGGCCGGGGGGGTGCAAATACGCAGTATTTT
j_gene: TRBJ2-3
abundance: few
v_gene: TRBV20-1
d_gene: TRBD2

CDR3aa: CASSSMASGITGELFF
CDR3nt: TGTGCCAGCAGCTCGATGGCTAGCGGCATCACCGGGGAGCTGTTTTTT
j_gene: TRBJ2-2
abundance: NA
v_gene: TRBV7-2
d_gene: TRBD2

CDR3aa: CSANYRTSQNEKLFF
CDR3nt: TGCAGTGCTAACTATCGGACATCCCAAAATGAAAAACTGTTTTTT
j_gene: TRBJ1-4
abundance: few
v_gene: TRBV20-1
d_gene: NA

CDR3aa: CAISDPGEGADTQYF
CDR3nt: TGTGCCATCAGTGACCCAGGGGAGGGGGCGGATACGCAGTATTTT
j_gene: TRBJ2-3
abundance: NA
v_gene: TRBV10-3
d_gene: NA

CDR3aa: CASSQEVQRGRNIQYF
CDR3nt: TGCGCCAGCAGCCAAGAGGTCCAGCGGGGTAGAAACATTCAGTACTTC
j_gene: TRBJ2-4
abundance: NA
v_gene: TRBV4-3
d_gene: TRBD2

CDR3aa: CSARRTSGRYNEQFF
CDR3nt: TGCAGTGCTCGCAGGACTAGCGGGAGATACAATGAGCAGTTCTTC
j_gene: TRBJ2-1
abundance: NA
v_gene: TRBV20-1
d_gene: TRBD2

CDR3aa: CSAALAGVVETQFF
CDR3nt: TGCAGTGCAGCCCTAGCGGGGGTAGTGGAGACCCAGTTCTTC
j_gene: TRBJ2-1
abundance: NA
v_gene: TRBV20-1
d_gene: TRBD2

CDR3aa: CSVEDLRTGAVVDTEAFF
CDR3nt: TGCAGCGTTGAAGATCTTCGGACAGGGGCGGTAGTAGACACTGAAGCTTTCTTT
j_gene: TRBJ1-1
abundance: once
v_gene: TRBV29-1
d_gene: TRBD1

CDR3aa: CASSQRTSGATDTQYF
CDR3nt: TGTGCCAGCAGCCAACGGACTAGCGGAGCCACAGATACGCAGTATTTT
j_gene: TRBJ2-3
abundance: NA
v_gene: TRBV3-1
d_gene: TRBD2

CDR3aa: CATSRRDRGLSRGNEQFF
CDR3nt: TGTGCCACCAGCAGAAGGGACAGGGGCCTGTCTAGGGGCAATGAGCAGTTCTTC
j_gene: TRBJ2-1
abundance: few
v_gene: TRBV15
d_gene: TRBD1

CDR3aa: CASSLGTVDTEAFF
CDR3nt: TGTGCCAGCAGTTTAGGAACAGTAGACACTGAAGCTTTCTTT
j_gene: TRBJ1-1
abundance: NA
v_gene: TRBV28
d_gene: NA

CDR3aa: CASPLRGRISGYTF
CDR3nt: TGTGCCAGCCCCCTTAGAGGCAGGATCTCTGGCTACACCTTC
j_gene: TRBJ1-2
abundance: few
v_gene: TRBV18
d_gene: NA

CDR3aa: CASSRRPYGKNIQYF
CDR3nt: TGTGCCAGCAGCCGTCGTCCCTATGGCAAAAACATTCAGTACTTC
j_gene: TRBJ2-4
abundance: many
v_gene: TRBV11-3
d_gene: NA

CDR3aa: CASSQGRAAPTDTQYF
CDR3nt: TGCGCCAGCAGCCAAGGAAGGGCAGCCCCCACAGATACGCAGTATTTT
j_gene: TRBJ2-3
abundance: NA
v_gene: TRBV4-1
d_gene: NA

CDR3aa: CASSGGGKSEQFF
CDR3nt: TGTGCCAGCAGCGGAGGAGGTAAATCGGAGCAGTTCTTC
j_gene: TRBJ2-1
abundance: few
v_gene: TRBV9
d_gene: NA

CDR3aa: CSVERHHGDIQYF
CDR3nt: TGCAGCGTTGAGAGACACCATGGGGACATTCAGTACTTC
j_gene: TRBJ2-4
abundance: few
v_gene: TRBV29-1
d_gene: NA

CDR3aa: CASREEGVADTQYF
CDR3nt: TGCGCCAGCAGGGAGGAGGGGGTTGCTGATACGCAGTATTTT
j_gene: TRBJ2-3
abundance: NA
v_gene: TRBV5-1
d_gene: NA

CDR3aa: CSVPKGLGGELFF
CDR3nt: TGCAGCGTTCCCAAGGGGCTTGGGGGGGAGCTGTTTTTT
j_gene: TRBJ2-2
abundance: NA
v_gene: TRBV29-1
d_gene: NA

CDR3aa: CSESPASKCLEQYF
CDR3nt: TGCAGCGAATCTCCGGCTAGCAAATGCCTCGAGCAGTACTTC
j_gene: TRBJ2-7
abundance: NA
v_gene: TRBV29-1
d_gene: NA

CDR3aa: CASSGRSRGRTDTQYF
CDR3nt: TGTGCCAGCAGCGGGAGGTCGCGGGGGAGGACAGATACGCAGTATTTT
j_gene: TRBJ2-3
abundance: many
v_gene: TRBV9
d_gene: TRBD2

CDR3aa: CASDPGTSDTGELFF
CDR3nt: TGTGCCAGCGACCCCGGGACTAGCGACACCGGGGAGCTGTTTTTT
j_gene: TRBJ2-2
abundance: NA
v_gene: TRBV3-1
d_gene: TRBD2

CDR3aa: CASRPRYSTDTQYF
CDR3nt: TGTGCCAGCAGGCCCCGATACAGCACAGATACGCAGTATTTT
j_gene: TRBJ2-3
abundance: few
v_gene: TRBV12-3/TRBV12-4
d_gene: NA

CDR3aa: CASSQSRSASHTQYF
CDR3nt: TGTGCCAGCAGCCAAAGCCGTAGCGCCTCGCATACGCAGTATTTT
j_gene: TRBJ2-3
abundance: few
v_gene: TRBV14
d_gene: NA

CDR3aa: CSASGGNYGYTF
CDR3nt: TGCAGTGCTAGCGGCGGGAACTATGGCTACACCTTC
j_gene: TRBJ1-2
abundance: many
v_gene: TRBV20-1
d_gene: NA